Presented here are 18 T cell receptor beta chains from one specimen sequenced in a study of blood T cell repertoires in COVID-19. Profiling relied on immunoSEQ multiplex PCR, and the TCRdb table lists in-frame clones only, not all of them. The sample consists of around 60,000 clones, approximately 80% of them appearing once. The source material was peripheral blood. All receptors come from a woman older than 75 with acute or convalescent COVID-19.

The chain has TRBV3-1 (or the pseudogene TRBV3-2) and TRBJ2-7; D is undetermined. The germline V and J ends were trimmed by 4 bases and 3 bases, with 7 bases remaining between them. CDR3 size: 12 residues. The V gene's germline CDR1 is LGHDT and CDR2 YNNKEL (reference sequence). CDR3 sequence reads: CASSLSNYEQYF. DNA for the CDR3: TGTGCCAGCAGCCTGAGTAACTACGAGCAGTACTTC.

This clone was detected once. The chain recombines TRBV7-2 with TRBJ2-2, with a weak D call TRBD2 (6 bases). The CDR3 spans 16 residues. Per germline, CDR1 SGHTA and CDR2 FQGNSA. V shed 1 base and J shed 2 bases, with 11 bases lying between them. Written as DNA, the CDR3 is TGTGCCAGCAGCTTAGGAATTAGCGGAAACACCGGGGAGCTGTTTTTT. This gives the protein CASSLGISGNTGELFF.

The J gene is TRBJ2-5, the V gene TRBV3-1 (or the pseudogene TRBV3-2), with 12 bases lining up with TRBD2. After removal of 4 bases from V and 4 bases from J, the junction contained 4 bases not matched to a gene. The germline V gene has CDR1 LGHDT and CDR2 YNNKEL (reference sequence). The CDR3 length is 15 residues. Here the CDR3 DNA reads TGTGCCAGCAGCCTATCGGGACTAGCGGGAGAGACCCAGTACTTC. Its translation is CASSLSGLAGETQYF.

This chain uses TRBV14 with TRBJ2-3; D gene ambiguous. V lost 2 bases to trimming and J lost 11 bases, with 11 bases between them. The germline gives CDR1 SGHDN, CDR2 FVKESK. The CDR3 is made up of 12 amino acids. Here the CDR3 DNA reads TGTGCCAGCAGCCAAACTACGCTACAGCAGTATTTT. It yields the protein CASSQTTLQQYF.

The CDR3 DNA follows: TGTGCCAGCAGCTCCATTCAGCGAGACTTGGATACGCAGTATTTT. Encoded protein: CASSSIQRDLDTQYF. The chain employs TRBV7-2 and TRBJ2-3; D call uncertain. Trimming cost V 4 bases and J 6 bases, with 17 bases left between them. CDR3 length equals 15 residues. Germline V gene lookup returns CDR1 SGHTA and CDR2 FQGNSA.

V and J are TRBV19 and TRBJ1-3; TRBD1 agrees at 8 bases. The CDR3 contains 13 residues. Germline V gene sequence: CDR1 LNHDA, CDR2 SQIVND (reference sequence). V dropped 6 bases and J dropped 2; count of bases not matched to a gene: 0. The CDR3 loop reads CASRDRAGNTIYF. DNA for the CDR3: TGTGCCAGTAGGGACAGGGCTGGAAACACCATATATTTT. The full variable domain, completed using reference TRBV19 and TRBJ1-3, is DGGITQSPKYLFRKEGQNVTLSCEQNLNHDAMYWYRQDPGQGLRLIYYSQIVNDFQKGDIAEGYSVSREKKESFPLTVTSAQKNPTAFYLCASRDRAGNTIYFGEGSWLTVV.

The CDR3 DNA reads as TGCGCCAGCAGTCTTCGGTCAACTCACTCGAACTATGGCTACACCTTC. This encodes CASSLRSTHSNYGYTF. The chain has TRBV23-1 and TRBJ1-2, with unresolved D. TRBV23-1 falls under the ORF class, with uncertain function. CDR3 length: 16 residues. V gave up 4 bases and J gave up 2 bases, with 17 bases separating them.

This clone has only a few counts. This rearrangement joins TRBV29-1 to TRBJ2-1; 9 bases fit TRBD2. Germline assignment: CDR1 SQVTM and CDR2 ANQGSEA. The V segment lost 6 bases and the J segment 6 bases; nucleotides outside the gene matches: 6. The CDR3 has 13 residues. DNA of the CDR3: TGCAGCGTGGGAGCGGGAGGAACCAATGAGCAGTTCTTC. This sequence encodes CSVGAGGTNEQFF.

The CDR3 coding sequence is TGTGCCAGCTCTCAGGGGAATAGCAATCAGCCCCAGCATTTT. It specifies CASSQGNSNQPQHF. The chain employs TRBV18 and TRBJ1-5, with a weak D call TRBD1 (6 bases). Germline V gives CDR1 KGHSH, CDR2 LQKENI. The germline V and J ends were trimmed by 6 bases and 0 bases, with 9 bases remaining between them. This CDR3 is built from 14 residues.

The rearrangement links TRBV19 to TRBJ2-1, with 11 positions matching TRBD2. The CDR3 has 15 amino acids. Germline V gene data show CDR1 as LNHDA and CDR2 as SQIVND (reference sequence). J gave up 6 bases and V 5 bases, and 6 bases lay outside the gene matches. The CDR3 region has the DNA TGTGCCAGTAGTGATCACGGACTAGCGGGCAATGAGCAGTTCTTC. Residues: CASSDHGLAGNEQFF.

The V and J genes are TRBV5-1 and TRBJ2-7; 7 bases line up with TRBD1. Germline CDR1 SGHRS, CDR2 YFSETQ. The CDR3 length is 14 residues. The V gene end was trimmed by 2 bases and the J gene end by 3 bases; junction bases not matched to a gene: 5. CDR3 loop: CASSLRDRVYEQYF. CDR3 nucleotides: TGCGCCAGCAGCTTACGGGACAGAGTCTACGAGCAGTACTTC.

The V gene is TRBV27, the J gene TRBJ2-7; 10 bases map to TRBD2. The CDR3 extends over 16 amino acids. Germline V CDR1 and CDR2: MNHEY, SMNVEV (reference sequence). After removal of 5 bases from V and 2 bases from J, the junction contained 9 bases not matched to a gene. The CDR3 reads CASSGLAAGSAYEQYF. CDR3 nucleotides: TGTGCCAGCAGTGGACTAGCGGCAGGGAGCGCCTACGAGCAGTACTTC.

The table lists this clone with a few counts. V is TRBV7-2 and J is TRBJ2-5; 13 nucleotides agree with TRBD2. Trimming at V came to 5 bases and at J to 2 bases, leaving 2 bases not matched to a gene. This CDR3 is 15 amino acids long. The germline V gene has CDR1 SGHTA and CDR2 FQGNSA. In DNA, the CDR3 is TGTGCCAGCAGCACTAGCGGGGGGGGGCAAGAGACCCAGTACTTC. Its translation: CASSTSGGGQETQYF.

Details on this clone: Sequence at one end of the junction differs from germline and may be a read error. The chain employs TRBV11-3 and TRBJ1-5; 7 bases fit TRBD1. The CDR3 length is 14 residues. CDR1 SGHNT and CDR2 YENEEA come from the germline V gene. DNA of the CDR3: TGTGCCAGCAGCTTTACCAGGGGGGATCACCCCCAGCATTTT. Protein: CASSFTRGDHPQHF.

The chain employs TRBV2 and TRBJ1-6; D might be TRBD1 (5 bases). Germline CDR1 SNHLY, CDR2 FYNNEI. Trimming removed 6 bases from V and 7 bases from J, with 13 bases in between. The CDR3 is 14 residues long. The DNA of the CDR3 is TGTGCCAGCAGGATGGACAAGGCCAATTCACCCCTCCACTTT. It yields the protein CASRMDKANSPLHF.

This clone has a single count. CDR3 protein: CASSTGLFYEQYF. The DNA of the CDR3 is TGTGCCAGCAGTACTGGACTGTTCTACGAGCAGTACTTC. The J gene is TRBJ2-7, the V gene TRBV3-1 (or the pseudogene TRBV3-2); the D gene is possibly TRBD2 (5 bases). The CDR3 covers 13 residues. V was clipped by 6 bases and J by 3 bases, with 12 bases between them. Germline CDR1 is LGHDT and CDR2 is YNNKEL (reference sequence).

The chain recombines TRBV5-5 with TRBJ1-1; D gene uncertain. CDR3 length: 15 residues. Germline CDR1 is SGHKS and CDR2 is YYEKEE (reference sequence). V lost 0 bases and J lost 0, with 9 bases in between. The CDR3 protein is CASSLESVMNTEAFF. For the CDR3, the DNA is TGTGCCAGCAGCTTGGAGTCAGTCATGAACACTGAAGCTTTCTTT.

V and J are TRBV18 and TRBJ1-5, with D perhaps TRBD1 (5 bases). V was shortened by 2 bases and J by 2 bases, with 16 bases between the two germline ends. Germline CDR1 KGHSH, CDR2 LQKENI. There are 17 residues in the CDR3. The CDR3 bases are TGTGCCAGCTCACCAACCAAGGGGCTTTTAGGCAATCAGCCCCAGCATTTT. Translating it yields CASSPTKGLLGNQPQHF.